Following are 2 T cell receptor beta chains from one sample sequenced in a study of CD8 T cells in Susac syndrome. RNA amounts of roughly 0.5 to 1 ug underwent reverse transcription with random hexamers. MiXCR, applied by TCRdb to the immunoSEQ multiplex PCR reads, yields one record per CDR3 protein. This sample has 150,000 to 200,000 distinct CDR3 sequences, with approximately 94% found just once. Sample: CD4+ T cells from PBMCs. Receptors were obtained from a human donor with Susac syndrome.

J is TRBJ2-1 and V is TRBV12-3 or TRBV12-4; 8 bases map to TRBD2. Unmatched junction bases numbered 6, after V lost 5 bases and J lost 3 bases. The CDR3 runs 15 residues. CDR3 in DNA: TGTGCCAGCAGTCTCCGCGGGGGGTTCTACAATGAGCAGTTCTTC. Translated: CASSLRGGFYNEQFF.

The rearrangement uses TRBV7-6 and TRBJ1-6; D call uncertain. Germline V gives CDR1 SGHVS, CDR2 FNYEAQ. V lost 3 bases and J lost 5, with 8 bases in between. The length of the CDR3 is 14 residues. CDR3 nucleotides: TGTGCCAGCAGCTTCGATCCAAATAATTCACCCCTCCACTTT. Protein sequence: CASSFDPNNSPLHF.